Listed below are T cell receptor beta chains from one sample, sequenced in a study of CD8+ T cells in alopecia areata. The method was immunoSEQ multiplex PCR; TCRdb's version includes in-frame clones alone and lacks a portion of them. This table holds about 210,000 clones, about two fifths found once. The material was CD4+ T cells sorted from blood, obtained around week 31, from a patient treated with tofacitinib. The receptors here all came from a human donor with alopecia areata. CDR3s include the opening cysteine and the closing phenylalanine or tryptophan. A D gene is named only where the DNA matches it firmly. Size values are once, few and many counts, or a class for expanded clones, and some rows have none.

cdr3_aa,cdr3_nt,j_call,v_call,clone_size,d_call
CASQGYNYGYTF,TGCGCCAGCCAAGGTTATAACTATGGCTACACCTTC,TRBJ1-2,TRBV5-1,-,-
CASNQGGRNGGNEQFF,TGCGCCAGCAACCAGGGGGGGAGAAATGGTGGCAATGAGCAGTTCTTC,TRBJ2-1,TRBV5-1,few,-
CASSQEGGGGGPQHF,TGCGCCAGCAGCCAAGAAGGTGGAGGGGGGGGGCCCCAGCATTTT,TRBJ1-5,TRBV4-1,few,-
CASTRGSGANVLTF,TGTGCCAGCACGCGGGGGTCCGGGGCCAACGTCCTGACTTTC,TRBJ2-6,TRBV6-5,-,TRBD2
CASSLLQGTEAFF,TGTGCCAGCAGTCTACTTCAAGGGACTGAAGCTTTCTTT,TRBJ1-1,TRBV7-9,-,-
CASSERNYGYTF,TGTGCCAGCAGTGAAAGGAACTATGGCTACACCTTC,TRBJ1-2,TRBV2,-,-
CATRFLVGENYEQYF,TGTGCCACCCGCTTTCTTGTGGGGGAAAACTACGAGCAGTACTTC,TRBJ2-7,TRBV15,-,-
CAISEDPTSGDLRAEQFF,TGTGCCATCAGTGAGGATCCAACTAGCGGGGACCTGAGGGCTGAGCAGTTCTTC,TRBJ2-1,TRBV10-3,few,TRBD2
CASSFTRQGYEQYF,TGTGCCAGCAGCTTTACGAGACAGGGGTACGAGCAGTACTTC,TRBJ2-7,TRBV7-8,few,TRBD1
CASSLGDRLAFF,TGTGCCAGCAGCTTAGGTGACAGGCTGGCTTTCTTT,TRBJ1-1,TRBV7-8,-,-
CASSPRRGDTGELFF,TGTGCCAGCTCCCCACGCCGAGGGGACACCGGGGAGCTGTTTTTT,TRBJ2-2,TRBV7-3,-,-
CASSLWDMNTEAFF,TGCGCCAGCAGCTTGTGGGACATGAACACTGAAGCTTTCTTT,TRBJ1-1,TRBV5-1,-,-
CASSEGPGLGSYEQYF,TGCGCCAGCAGCGAAGGACCGGGACTAGGCTCCTACGAGCAGTACTTC,TRBJ2-7,TRBV5-1,once,TRBD2